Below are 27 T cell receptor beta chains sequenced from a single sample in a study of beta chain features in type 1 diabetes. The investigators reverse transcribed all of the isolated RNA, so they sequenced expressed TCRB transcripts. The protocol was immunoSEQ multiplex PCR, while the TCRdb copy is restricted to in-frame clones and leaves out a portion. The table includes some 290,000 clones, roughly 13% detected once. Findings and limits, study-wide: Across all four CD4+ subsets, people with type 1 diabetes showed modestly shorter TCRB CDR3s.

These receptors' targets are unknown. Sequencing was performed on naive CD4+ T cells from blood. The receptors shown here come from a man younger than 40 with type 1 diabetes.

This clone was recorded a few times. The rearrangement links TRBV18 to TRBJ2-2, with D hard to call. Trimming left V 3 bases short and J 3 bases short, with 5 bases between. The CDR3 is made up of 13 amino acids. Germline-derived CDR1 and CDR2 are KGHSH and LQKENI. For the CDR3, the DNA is TGTGCCAGCTCACCGAGTGACACCGGGGAGCTGTTTTTT. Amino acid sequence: CASSPSDTGELFF.

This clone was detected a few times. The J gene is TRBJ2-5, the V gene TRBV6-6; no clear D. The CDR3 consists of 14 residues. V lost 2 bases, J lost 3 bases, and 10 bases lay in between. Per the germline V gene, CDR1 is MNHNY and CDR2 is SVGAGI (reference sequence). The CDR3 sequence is CASSYEWSKETQYF. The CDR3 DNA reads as TGTGCCAGCAGTTACGAGTGGTCAAAAGAGACCCAGTACTTC.

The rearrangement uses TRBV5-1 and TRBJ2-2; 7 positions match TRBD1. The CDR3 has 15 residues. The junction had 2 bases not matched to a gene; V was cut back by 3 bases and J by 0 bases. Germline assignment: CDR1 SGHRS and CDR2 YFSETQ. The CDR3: CASSSGTANTGELFF. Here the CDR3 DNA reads TGCGCCAGCAGCTCCGGGACAGCGAACACCGGGGAGCTGTTTTTT.

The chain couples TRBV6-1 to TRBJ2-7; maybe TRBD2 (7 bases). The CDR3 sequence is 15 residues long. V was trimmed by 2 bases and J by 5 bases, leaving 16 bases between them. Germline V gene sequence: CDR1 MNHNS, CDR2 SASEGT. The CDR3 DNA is TGTGCCAGCAGTGAATCCGGGACACGGGGGGACGAGCAGTACTTC. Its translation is CASSESGTRGDEQYF.

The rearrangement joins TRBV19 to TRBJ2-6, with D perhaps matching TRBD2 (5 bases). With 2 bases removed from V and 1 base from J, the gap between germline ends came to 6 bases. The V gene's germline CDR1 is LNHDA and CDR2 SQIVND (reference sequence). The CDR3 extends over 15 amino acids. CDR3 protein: CASSIRGSGANVLTF. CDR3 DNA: TGTGCCAGTAGTATACGGGGTTCTGGGGCCAACGTCCTGACTTTC.

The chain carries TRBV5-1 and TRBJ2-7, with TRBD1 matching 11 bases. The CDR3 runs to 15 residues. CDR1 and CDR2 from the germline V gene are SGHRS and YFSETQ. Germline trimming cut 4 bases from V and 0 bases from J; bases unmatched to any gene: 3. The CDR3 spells CASSRDRGTSYEQYF. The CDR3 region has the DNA TGCGCCAGCAGCCGGGACAGGGGGACCTCCTACGAGCAGTACTTC.

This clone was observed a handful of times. The CDR3 loop is CASSQGGEQFF. DNA for the CDR3: TGTGCCAGCAGCCAGGGGGGTGAGCAGTTCTTC. The V call is TRBV4-2, the J call TRBJ2-1; D may be TRBD2 (6 bases). V was shortened by 3 bases and J by 9 bases, with 6 bases between the two germline ends. CDR1 and CDR2 (germline): LGHNA, YNFKEQ. The CDR3 runs to 11 residues.

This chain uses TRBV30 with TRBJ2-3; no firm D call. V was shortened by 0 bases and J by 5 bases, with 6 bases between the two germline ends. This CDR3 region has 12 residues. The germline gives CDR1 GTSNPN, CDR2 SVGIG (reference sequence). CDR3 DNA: TGTGCCTGGAGTGTCTCAGGAGATACGCAGTATTTT. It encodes CAWSVSGDTQYF.

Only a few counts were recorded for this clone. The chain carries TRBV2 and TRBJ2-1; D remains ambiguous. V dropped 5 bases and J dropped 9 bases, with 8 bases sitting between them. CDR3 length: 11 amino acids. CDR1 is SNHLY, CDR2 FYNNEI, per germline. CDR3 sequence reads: CASSNHVEQFF. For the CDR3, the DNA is TGTGCCAGCAGTAATCATGTTGAGCAGTTCTTC.

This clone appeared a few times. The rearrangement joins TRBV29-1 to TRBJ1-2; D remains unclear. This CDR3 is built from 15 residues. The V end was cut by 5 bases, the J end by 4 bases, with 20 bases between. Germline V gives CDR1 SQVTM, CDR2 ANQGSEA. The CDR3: CSVPAGGLSTYGYTF. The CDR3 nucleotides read TGCAGCGTTCCGGCGGGAGGATTATCAACCTATGGCTACACCTTC.

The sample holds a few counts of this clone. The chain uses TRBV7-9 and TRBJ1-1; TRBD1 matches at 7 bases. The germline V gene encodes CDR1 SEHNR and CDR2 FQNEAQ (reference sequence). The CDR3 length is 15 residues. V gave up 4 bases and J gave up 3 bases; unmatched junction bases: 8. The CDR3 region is CASSSYRQGDTEAFF. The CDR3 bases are TGTGCCAGCAGCTCCTATAGACAGGGAGACACTGAAGCTTTCTTT.

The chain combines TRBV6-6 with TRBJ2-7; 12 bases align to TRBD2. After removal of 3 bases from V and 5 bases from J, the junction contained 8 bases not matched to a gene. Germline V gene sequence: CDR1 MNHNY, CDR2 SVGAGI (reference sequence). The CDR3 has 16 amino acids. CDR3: CASSYRPSGRANEQYF. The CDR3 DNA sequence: TGTGCCAGCAGTTATCGCCCTAGCGGGAGGGCCAACGAGCAGTACTTC.

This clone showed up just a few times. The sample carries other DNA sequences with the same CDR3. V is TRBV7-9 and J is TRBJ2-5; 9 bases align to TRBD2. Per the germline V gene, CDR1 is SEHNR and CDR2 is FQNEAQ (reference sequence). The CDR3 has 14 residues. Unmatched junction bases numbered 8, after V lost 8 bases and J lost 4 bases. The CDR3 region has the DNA TGTGCCAGCTCCTTAGCGGGAGCAGGAGAGACCCAGTACTTC. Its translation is CASSLAGAGETQYF. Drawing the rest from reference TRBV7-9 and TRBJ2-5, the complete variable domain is DTGVSQNPRHKITKRGQNVTFRCDPISEHNRLYWYRQTLGQGPEFLTYFQNEAQLEKSRLLSDRFSAERPKGSFSTLEIQRTEQGDSAMYLCASSLAGAGETQYFGPGTRLLVL.

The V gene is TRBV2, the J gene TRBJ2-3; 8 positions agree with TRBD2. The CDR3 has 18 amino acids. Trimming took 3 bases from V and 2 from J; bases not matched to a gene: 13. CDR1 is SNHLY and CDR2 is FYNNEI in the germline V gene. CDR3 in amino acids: CASSERLAGGIITDTQYF. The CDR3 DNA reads TGTGCCAGCAGTGAGCGCCTAGCGGGCGGTATCATCACAGATACGCAGTATTTT. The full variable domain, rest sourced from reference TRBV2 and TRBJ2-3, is EPEVTQTPSHQVTQMGQEVILRCVPISNHLYFYWYRQILGQKVEFLVSFYNNEISEKSEIFDDQFSVERPDGSNFTLKIRSTKLEDSAMYFCASSERLAGGIITDTQYFGPGTRLTVL.

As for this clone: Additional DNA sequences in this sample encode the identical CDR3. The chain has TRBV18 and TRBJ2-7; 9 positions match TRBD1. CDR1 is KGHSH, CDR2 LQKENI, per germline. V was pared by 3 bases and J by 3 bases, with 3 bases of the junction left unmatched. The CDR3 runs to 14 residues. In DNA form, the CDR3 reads TGTGCCAGCTCACCCTCGGGACAGGGCTACGAGCAGTACTTC. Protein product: CASSPSGQGYEQYF.

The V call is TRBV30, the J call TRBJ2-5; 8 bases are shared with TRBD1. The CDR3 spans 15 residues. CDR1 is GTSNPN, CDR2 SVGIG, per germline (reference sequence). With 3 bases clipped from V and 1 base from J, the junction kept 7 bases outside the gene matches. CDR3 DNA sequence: TGTGCCTGGAGCGAGTCGACAGGGGTCCAAGAGACCCAGTACTTC. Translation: CAWSESTGVQETQYF.

CDR3 loop: CASSSGGTGSHEQYF. The CDR3 DNA is TGTGCCAGCAGCTCCGGAGGGACAGGGTCTCACGAGCAGTACTTC. The rearrangement uses TRBV7-9 and TRBJ2-7, with 9 bases matching TRBD1. Germline-derived CDR1 and CDR2 are SEHNR and FQNEAQ (reference sequence). Unmatched junction bases numbered 9, after V lost 4 bases and J lost 5 bases. This CDR3 region has 15 residues.

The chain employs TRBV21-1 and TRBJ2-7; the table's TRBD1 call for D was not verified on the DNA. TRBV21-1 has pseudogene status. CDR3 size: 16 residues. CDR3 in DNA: TGTGCCAGCAGCAAGTTGTTACTTACCGGGACAGACGAGCAGTACTTC. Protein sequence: CASSKLLLTGTDEQYF.

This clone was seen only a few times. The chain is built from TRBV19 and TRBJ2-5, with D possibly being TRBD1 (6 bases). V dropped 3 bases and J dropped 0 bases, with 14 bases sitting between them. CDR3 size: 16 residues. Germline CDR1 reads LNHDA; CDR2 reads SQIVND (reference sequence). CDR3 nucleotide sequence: TGTGCCAGTAGTATCGGCGCCGGGACACACCAAGAGACCCAGTACTTC. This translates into CASSIGAGTHQETQYF.

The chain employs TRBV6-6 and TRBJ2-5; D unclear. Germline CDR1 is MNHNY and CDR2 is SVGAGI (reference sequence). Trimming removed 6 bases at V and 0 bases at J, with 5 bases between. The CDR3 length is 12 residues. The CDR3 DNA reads TGTGCCAGCAGCCCTAACCAAGAGACCCAGTACTTC. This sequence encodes CASSPNQETQYF.

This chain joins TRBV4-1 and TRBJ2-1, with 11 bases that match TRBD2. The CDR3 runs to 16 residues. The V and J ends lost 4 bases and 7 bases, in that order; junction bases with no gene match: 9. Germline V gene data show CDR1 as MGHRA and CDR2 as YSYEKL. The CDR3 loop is CASSLVEGLAVNEQFF. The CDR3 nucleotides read TGCGCCAGCAGCCTCGTTGAGGGACTAGCGGTAAATGAGCAGTTCTTC.

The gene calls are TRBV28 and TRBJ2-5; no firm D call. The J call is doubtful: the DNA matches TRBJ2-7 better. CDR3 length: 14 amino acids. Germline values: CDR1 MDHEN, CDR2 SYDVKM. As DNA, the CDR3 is TGTGCCAGCAGTTTGGGCCATCCCCCCTACGAGCAGTACTTC. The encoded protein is CASSLGHPPYEQYF.

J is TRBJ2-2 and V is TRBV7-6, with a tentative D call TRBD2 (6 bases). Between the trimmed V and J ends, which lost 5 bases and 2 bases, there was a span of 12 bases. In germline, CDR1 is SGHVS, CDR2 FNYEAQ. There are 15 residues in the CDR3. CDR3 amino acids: CASSRGTHNTGELFF. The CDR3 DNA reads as TGTGCCAGCAGCCGCGGGACTCACAACACCGGGGAGCTGTTTTTT.

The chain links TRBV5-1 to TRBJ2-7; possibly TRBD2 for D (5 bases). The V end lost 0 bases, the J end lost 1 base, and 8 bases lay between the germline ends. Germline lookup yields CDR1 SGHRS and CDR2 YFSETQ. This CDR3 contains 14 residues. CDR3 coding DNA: TGCGCCAGCAGCTTGGCCCCGGGGTCCTACGAGCAGTACTTC. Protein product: CASSLAPGSYEQYF.

CDR3 DNA sequence: TGTGCCAGCAGCCCGACAGGGACCGCCTACGAGCAGTACTTC. Encoded protein: CASSPTGTAYEQYF. The J gene is TRBJ2-7, the V gene TRBV6-6; 7 nucleotides agree with TRBD1. The V gene's germline CDR1 is MNHNY and CDR2 SVGAGI (reference sequence). The CDR3 covers 14 residues. Germline trimming cut 6 bases from V and 2 bases from J; bases unmatched to any gene: 7.

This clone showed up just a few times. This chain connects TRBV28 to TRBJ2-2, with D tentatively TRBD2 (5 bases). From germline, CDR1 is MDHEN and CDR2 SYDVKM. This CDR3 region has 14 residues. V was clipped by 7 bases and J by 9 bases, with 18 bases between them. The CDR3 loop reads CASTTQGRVRELFF. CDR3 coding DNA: TGTGCCAGCACCACTCAAGGGCGGGTCCGGGAGCTGTTTTTT.

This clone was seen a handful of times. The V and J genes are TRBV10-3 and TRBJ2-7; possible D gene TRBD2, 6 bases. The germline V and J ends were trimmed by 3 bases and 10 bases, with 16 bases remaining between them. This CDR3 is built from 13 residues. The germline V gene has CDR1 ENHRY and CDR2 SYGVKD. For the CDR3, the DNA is TGTGCCATCAGTGAAGATAGGAGGGTCGAACAGTACTTC. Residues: CAISEDRRVEQYF.